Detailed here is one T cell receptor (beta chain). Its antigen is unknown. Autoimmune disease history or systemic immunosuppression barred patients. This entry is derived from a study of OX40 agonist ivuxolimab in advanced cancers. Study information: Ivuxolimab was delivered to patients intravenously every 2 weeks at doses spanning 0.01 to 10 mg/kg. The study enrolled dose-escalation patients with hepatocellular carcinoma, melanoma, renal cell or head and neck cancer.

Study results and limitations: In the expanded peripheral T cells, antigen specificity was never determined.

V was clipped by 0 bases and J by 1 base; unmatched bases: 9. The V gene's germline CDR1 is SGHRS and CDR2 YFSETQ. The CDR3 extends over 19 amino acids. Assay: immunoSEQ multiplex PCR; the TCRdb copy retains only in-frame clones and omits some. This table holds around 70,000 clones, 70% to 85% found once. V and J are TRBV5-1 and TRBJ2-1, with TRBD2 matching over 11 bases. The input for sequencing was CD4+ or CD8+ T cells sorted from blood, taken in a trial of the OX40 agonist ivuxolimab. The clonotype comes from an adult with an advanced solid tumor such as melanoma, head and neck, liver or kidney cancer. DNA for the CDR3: TGCGCCAGCAGCTTGGGTAAACTAGCGGGGGATGTGTCCTACAATGAGCAGTTCTTC. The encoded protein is CASSLGKLAGDVSYNEQFF.